A single sample is the source of the 15 T cell receptor beta chains below, sequenced in a study of vaccination effects on CD4 cells after COVID-19. No antigen has been assigned to these receptors. TCRdb's table, derived via immunoSEQ multiplex PCR, lists solely in-frame clones and lacks some. The sample has 20,000 or so clones; about three quarters are singletons. Using viral peptide pools, the ViraFEST assay grew out antigen-specific CD4+ T cells prior to sequencing. Upon completion of about ten days in culture, CD4+ T cells were isolated. Sequenced here: CD4+ T cells from PBMCs cultured with HCoV-229E spike peptides, sampled before COVID-19 vaccination. The receptors were gathered from a human donor who received a COVID-19 vaccine.

This clone is termed medium-sized. The chain links TRBV7-9 to TRBJ2-1; D may match TRBD1 or TRBD2 (5 bases each). CDR1 SEHNR and CDR2 FQNEAQ come from the germline V gene (reference sequence). The CDR3 covers 15 residues. With 5 bases removed from V and 0 bases from J, the gap between germline ends came to 11 bases. The CDR3 bases are TGTGCCAGCAGCCTCCGGGACGGCTCCTACAATGAGCAGTTCTTC. As protein: CASSLRDGSYNEQFF.

This clone came up a few times. The chain employs TRBV4-2 and TRBJ1-5; no clear D. The ends were cut back, 1 base at V and 0 bases at J, with 10 bases in the middle. The germline CDR1 and CDR2 sequences are LGHNA and YNFKEQ. This CDR3 has 16 amino acids. In nucleotides, the CDR3 is TGTGCCAGCAGCCAAGTCGGCAGCTATAGCAATCAGCCCCAGCATTTT. Encoded protein: CASSQVGSYSNQPQHF.

There are a few counts of this clone. The rearrangement uses TRBV3-1 (or the pseudogene TRBV3-2) and TRBJ1-6; unclear D gene. This CDR3 has 13 residues. In germline, CDR1 is LGHDT, CDR2 YNNKEL (reference sequence). Trimming pared 7 bases from V and 10 bases from J, leaving 14 bases between. The CDR3 DNA reads TGTGCCAGCATGCTTCCCGGGGTGTCACCCCTCCACTTT. It specifies CASMLPGVSPLHF.

The J gene is TRBJ1-5, the V gene TRBV19, with 8 bases matching TRBD1. The CDR3 is 13 residues long. Germline CDR1 and CDR2: LNHDA and SQIVND (reference sequence). Trimming at V came to 7 bases and at J to 5 bases, leaving 4 bases not matched to a gene. The CDR3 protein is CASTTGGYQPQHF. CDR3 coding DNA: TGTGCCAGTACAACAGGGGGTTATCAGCCCCAGCATTTT.

This chain connects TRBV10-1 to TRBJ2-1, with 8 positions matching TRBD2. The CDR3 runs 15 residues. CDR1 is WNHNN, CDR2 SYGVQD, per germline (reference sequence). The junction had 10 bases not matched to a gene; V was cut back by 5 bases and J by 7 bases. DNA for the CDR3: TGCGCCAGCAGTCGTAGCGGGACCTTACAGAATGAGCAGTTCTTC. Its translation: CASSRSGTLQNEQFF.

The gene calls are TRBV6-2 or TRBV6-3 and TRBJ2-7, with D perhaps TRBD1 or TRBD2 (5 bases each). This CDR3 is 16 amino acids long. V dropped 2 bases and J dropped 1 base, with 15 bases sitting between them. Germline lookup yields CDR1 MNHEY and CDR2 SVGEGT. The CDR3 reads CASSYIDRGSSYEQYF. Written as DNA, the CDR3 is TGTGCCAGCAGTTACATCGACAGAGGGTCTTCCTACGAGCAGTACTTC.

The chain uses TRBV14 and TRBJ1-1; D gene ambiguous. V was pared by 2 bases and J by 1 base, with 5 bases between. The V gene's germline CDR1 is SGHDN and CDR2 FVKESK. The CDR3 covers 13 residues. The CDR3 DNA is TGTGCCAGCAGCCAACGACGGAACACTGAAGCTTTCTTT. Protein product: CASSQRRNTEAFF.

This chain links TRBV27 with TRBJ2-7, with 8 nucleotides matching TRBD2. Germline CDR1 and CDR2: MNHEY and SMNVEV (reference sequence). Trimming at V came to 3 bases and at J to 7 bases, leaving 14 bases not matched to a gene. CDR3 size: 16 residues. For the CDR3, the DNA is TGTGCCAGCAGTTTGGGGCTAGCGGGCCTGGAGGGAGAGCAGTACTTC. Its protein product is CASSLGLAGLEGEQYF.

This clone was seen a few times. The J gene is TRBJ2-3, the V gene TRBV4-2; D might be TRBD2 (6 bases). V was shortened by 0 bases and J by 2 bases, with 15 bases between the two germline ends. CDR1 and CDR2 (germline): LGHNA, YNFKEQ. The CDR3 has 17 residues. CDR3 in DNA: TGTGCCAGCAGCCAAGACAAAGCGGGCGGAAACACAGATACGCAGTATTTT. Its protein is CASSQDKAGGNTDTQYF.

This sequence joins TRBV3-1 (or the pseudogene TRBV3-2) and TRBJ1-2, with D uncertain. This CDR3 is built from 13 residues. In germline, CDR1 is LGHDT, CDR2 YNNKEL (reference sequence). V shed 2 bases and J shed 8 bases, with 12 bases lying between them. The CDR3 loop is CASSQLIRYGYTF. The CDR3 bases are TGTGCCAGCAGCCAATTAATTCGCTACGGCTACACCTTC.

This clone occurred once. The V gene is TRBV6-5, the J gene TRBJ1-2, with TRBD1 matching over 10 bases. With V trimmed by 6 bases and J by 2 bases, 3 bases remained unmatched. Germline CDR1 is MNHEY and CDR2 is SVGAGI. The length of the CDR3 is 14 residues. The DNA of the CDR3 is TGTGCCAGCAGGCCGGGACAGGGGAACTATGGCTACACCTTC. This encodes CASRPGQGNYGYTF.

In this sample, this clone turned up a few times. The gene calls are TRBV19 and TRBJ2-2, with 12 bases that match TRBD2. The CDR3 spans 16 residues. Germline-derived CDR1 and CDR2 are LNHDA and SQIVND (reference sequence). The ends lost 2 bases at V and 6 bases at J; junction bases unmatched: 4. The CDR3 DNA reads TGTGCCAGTAGTATATCTAGCGGGAGGGTACCCGGGGAGCTGTTTTTT. This gives the protein CASSISSGRVPGELFF.

The chain links TRBV7-7 to TRBJ2-1; TRBD1 matches at 10 bases. CDR1 is SSHAT, CDR2 FNYEAQ, per germline (reference sequence). This CDR3 contains 15 residues. V lost 3 bases to trimming and J lost 8 bases; unmatched junction nucleotides: 7. CDR3 bases: TGTGCCAGCAGCTTCTCCGGGACAGGGGCTGATGAGCAGTTCTTC. It specifies CASSFSGTGADEQFF.

V and J are TRBV11-3 and TRBJ2-2; 9 positions match TRBD1. CDR1 and CDR2 (germline): SGHNT, YENEEA. The length of the CDR3 is 16 residues. The trim removed 5 bases at V and 5 bases at J, leaving 9 bases unmatched. CDR3 DNA sequence: TGTGCCAGCAGCCAGGGACAGGGTGGAGGAACCGGGGAGCTGTTTTTT. This codes for CASSQGQGGGTGELFF.

V usage is TRBV27 and J usage is TRBJ1-3, with D hard to call. CDR1 and CDR2 (germline): MNHEY, SMNVEV (reference sequence). CDR3 length: 16 amino acids. V gave up 5 bases and J gave up 0 bases, with 14 bases separating them. Here the CDR3 reads CASSPLTGFSGNTIYF. The CDR3 DNA reads as TGTGCCAGCAGTCCCCTAACGGGGTTCTCTGGAAACACCATATATTTT.